This TCR beta chain stems from a study of T cells in Graves' hyperthyroidism and ophthalmopathy. Study-level points and caveats: It was a median about 6 months before onset that the model predicted ophthalmopathy. Most expanded thyroid clonotypes above 0.001 recurred in blood.

A patient was excluded if there was uncontrolled infection, other autoimmune disease, pregnancy or lactation. Every diagnosis used clinical symptoms, serum thyroxine and TRAb, thyroid ultrasound and orbital computed tomography. Germline lookup yields CDR1 LNHDA and CDR2 SQIVND (reference sequence). Trimming removed 5 bases from V and 0 bases from J, with 8 bases in between. This CDR3 contains 14 residues. Using RNA transcripts as the source, TCR beta CDR3 regions were amplified. RT-PCR in the first round (using the HTBI primer set) targeted the TCR CDR3. TCRdb reprocessed the multiplex PCR reads via MiXCR and lists one record per CDR3 protein. The table includes nearly 600,000 distinct CDR3 sequences, 14% detected once. The sample holds a few counts of this clonotype. Its antigen is unknown.

Input material: blood. The chain joins TRBV19 to TRBJ1-3, with D hard to call. The origin of this receptor is a woman between 18 and 29 years old with Graves' ophthalmopathy. The CDR3 DNA sequence: TGTGCCAGTAGTTGGATGAGCTCTGGAAACACCATATATTTT. It codes for CASSWMSSGNTIYF. Filled out from reference TRBV19 and TRBJ1-3, the complete variable domain reads DGGITQSPKYLFRKEGQNVTLSCEQNLNHDAMYWYRQDPGQGLRLIYYSQIVNDFQKGDIAEGYSVSREKKESFPLTVTSAQKNPTAFYLCASSWMSSGNTIYFGEGSWLTVV.